The 9 T cell receptor beta chains presented below share a single source sample, sequenced in a study of T cell changes during pregnancy in multiple sclerosis. Assay: immunoSEQ multiplex PCR; the TCRdb copy retains only in-frame clones and omits some. The sample carries about 84,000 clones, roughly 94% recorded once. This specimen was peripheral blood, taken in the second trimester of pregnancy. These receptors were collected from a female donor in good health, enrolled as a control in a pregnancy study.

V usage is TRBV5-4 and J usage is TRBJ1-2; D not certain. Germline lookup yields CDR1 SGHNT and CDR2 YYREEE (reference sequence). This CDR3 is built from 11 residues. The ends were cut back, 4 bases at V and 8 bases at J, with 9 bases in the middle. The CDR3 is CASSGTGGYTF. CDR3 bases: TGTGCCAGCAGCGGAACCGGGGGCTACACCTTC. The full variable domain, its missing parts supplied by reference TRBV5-4 and TRBJ1-2, is ETGVTQSPTHLIKTRGQQVTLRCSSQSGHNTVSWYQQALGQGPQFIFQYYREEENGRGNFPPRFSGLQFPNYSSELNVNALELDDSALYLCASSGTGGYTFGSGTRLTVV.

Only a few counts were recorded for this clone. The CDR3 spells CASTSLGGRSGTEAFF. In nucleotides, the CDR3 is TGTGCCAGCACCTCCCTTGGGGGGAGATCGGGGACTGAAGCTTTCTTT. The gene calls are TRBV11-2 and TRBJ1-1; the D gene is possibly TRBD1 (5 bases). This CDR3 is built from 16 residues. V lost 7 bases and J 5 bases, leaving 23 bases between the germline ends. From germline, CDR1 is SGHAT and CDR2 FQNNGV.

The V gene is TRBV30, the J gene TRBJ2-6; unclear D gene. V dropped 6 bases and J dropped 0 bases, with 9 bases sitting between them. CDR1 and CDR2 from the germline V gene are GTSNPN and SVGIG (reference sequence). The CDR3 is 14 residues long. The CDR3 spells CACSSVSGANVLTF. The CDR3 DNA reads as TGTGCCTGTTCCTCGGTCTCTGGGGCCAACGTCCTGACTTTC.

The chain carries TRBV18 and TRBJ2-1, with 8 positions matching TRBD1. The ends lost 3 bases at V and 6 bases at J; junction bases unmatched: 7. The CDR3 is 15 residues long. Germline-derived CDR1 and CDR2 are KGHSH and LQKENI. Here the CDR3 reads CASSPRTGTVNEQFF. The CDR3 DNA sequence: TGTGCCAGCTCACCCCGGACAGGGACCGTCAATGAGCAGTTCTTC.

The rearrangement links TRBV5-1 to TRBJ1-3; the D is unclear. CDR1 and CDR2 from the germline V gene are SGHRS and YFSETQ. The CDR3 has 15 amino acids. Trimming took off 4 bases at V and 0 bases at J, with 11 bases between the two ends. CDR3 loop: CASSQTGISGNTIYF. The CDR3 DNA follows: TGCGCCAGCAGCCAGACGGGGATCTCTGGAAACACCATATATTTT. The whole variable domain, remainder taken from reference TRBV5-1 and TRBJ1-3, is KAGVTQTPRYLIKTRGQQVTLSCSPISGHRSVSWYQQTPGQGLQFLFEYFSETQRNKGNFPGRFSGRQFSNSRSEMNVSTLELGDSALYLCASSQTGISGNTIYFGEGSWLTVV.

The rearrangement uses TRBV7-9 and TRBJ2-6, with 7 nucleotides matching TRBD1. CDR3 length: 16 residues. The J segment lost 2 bases and the V segment lost 4 bases, leaving 5 bases of the junction unmatched. In germline, CDR1 is SEHNR, CDR2 FQNEAQ (reference sequence). CDR3 loop: CASSSRGWAGANVLTF. CDR3 nucleotide sequence: TGTGCCAGCAGCTCCAGGGGGTGGGCTGGGGCCAACGTCCTGACTTTC.

The V and J genes are TRBV9 and TRBJ2-5; D unresolved. CDR3 length: 13 amino acids. V dropped 0 bases and J dropped 5 bases, with 8 bases sitting between them. CDR1 SGDLS and CDR2 YYNGEE come from the germline V gene. CDR3 loop: CASSVGTRETQYF. The CDR3 nucleotides read TGTGCCAGCAGCGTAGGTACTCGGGAGACCCAGTACTTC.

The chain is built from TRBV7-2 and TRBJ2-1, with D maybe TRBD2 (6 bases). V lost 1 base, J lost 6 bases, and 10 bases lay in between. The CDR3 totals 14 residues. CDR1 is SGHTA, CDR2 FQGNSA, per germline. CDR3 DNA: TGTGCCAGCAGCTTAGGGAGGCGGGGCAATGAGCAGTTCTTC. Amino acid sequence: CASSLGRRGNEQFF.

The chain is built from TRBV7-2 and TRBJ1-2; 10 bases agree with TRBD1. The CDR3 is 15 residues long. Germline V gene data show CDR1 as SGHTA and CDR2 as FQGNSA. V was clipped by 2 bases and J by 5 bases; unmatched bases: 5. CDR3 sequence reads: CASSLPTGGRYGYTF. The CDR3 nucleotides read TGTGCCAGCAGCTTACCGACAGGGGGCCGGTATGGCTACACCTTC.